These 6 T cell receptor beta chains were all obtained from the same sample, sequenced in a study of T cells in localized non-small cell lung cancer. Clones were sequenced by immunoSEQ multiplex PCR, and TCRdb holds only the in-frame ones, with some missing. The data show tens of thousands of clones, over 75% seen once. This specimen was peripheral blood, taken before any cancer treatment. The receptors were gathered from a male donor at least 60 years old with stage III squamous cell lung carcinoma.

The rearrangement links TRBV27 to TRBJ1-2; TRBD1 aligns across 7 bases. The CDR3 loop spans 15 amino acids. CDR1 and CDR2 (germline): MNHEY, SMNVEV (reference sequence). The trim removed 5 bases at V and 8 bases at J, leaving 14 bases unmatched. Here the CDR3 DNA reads TGTGCCAGCAGTACGGGGTTCTGGGACAGTCAAGGCTACACCTTC. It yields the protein CASSTGFWDSQGYTF.

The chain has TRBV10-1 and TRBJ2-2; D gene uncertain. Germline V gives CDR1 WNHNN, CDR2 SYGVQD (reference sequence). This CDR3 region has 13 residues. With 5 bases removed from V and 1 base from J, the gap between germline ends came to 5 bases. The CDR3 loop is CASSPLNTGELFF. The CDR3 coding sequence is TGCGCCAGCAGTCCCCTGAACACCGGGGAGCTGTTTTTT.

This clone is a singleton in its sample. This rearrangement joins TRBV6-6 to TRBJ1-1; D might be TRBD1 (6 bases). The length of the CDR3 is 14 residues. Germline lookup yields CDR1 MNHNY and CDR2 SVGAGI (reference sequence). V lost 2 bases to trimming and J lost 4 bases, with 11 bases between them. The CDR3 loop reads CASSYGGGGTEAFF. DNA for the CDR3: TGTGCCAGCAGTTACGGGGGAGGGGGCACTGAAGCTTTCTTT.

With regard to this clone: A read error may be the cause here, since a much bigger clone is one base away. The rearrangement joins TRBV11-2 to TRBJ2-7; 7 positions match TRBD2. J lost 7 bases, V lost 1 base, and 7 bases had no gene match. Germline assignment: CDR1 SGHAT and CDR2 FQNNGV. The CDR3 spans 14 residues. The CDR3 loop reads CASSLVGGRGEQYF. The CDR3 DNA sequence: TGTGCCAGCAGCTTAGTCGGGGGGAGAGGGGAGCAGTACTTC.

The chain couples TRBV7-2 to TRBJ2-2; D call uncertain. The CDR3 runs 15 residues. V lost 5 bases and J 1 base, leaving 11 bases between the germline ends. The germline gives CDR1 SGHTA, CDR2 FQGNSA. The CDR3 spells CASSSARVNTGELFF. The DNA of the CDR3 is TGTGCCAGCAGCAGTGCCCGGGTGAACACCGGGGAGCTGTTTTTT.

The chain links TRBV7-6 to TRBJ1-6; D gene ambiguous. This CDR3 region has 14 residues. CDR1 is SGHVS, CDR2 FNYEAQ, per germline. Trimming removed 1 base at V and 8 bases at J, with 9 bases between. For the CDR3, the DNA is TGTGCCAGCAGCTTAGTCGAGGGATATTCACCCCTCCACTTT. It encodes CASSLVEGYSPLHF.